The 10 T cell receptor beta chains in this list originate from one sample, sequenced in a study of blood T cell repertoires in COVID-19. Generated by immunoSEQ multiplex PCR, the TCRdb table keeps only in-frame clones and is missing some. Of about half a million clones detected, 70% to 90% appear once; the ten largest clones hold approximately 2.9%. Sample: peripheral blood. These TCRs come from a human donor in a cohort sampled during active COVID-19.

The chain joins TRBV28 to TRBJ1-2; D might be TRBD1 (5 bases). Trimming pared 7 bases from V and 7 bases from J, leaving 13 bases between. Looked up from germline, CDR1 is MDHEN and CDR2 is SYDVKM. The CDR3 consists of 12 residues. The DNA for the CDR3 is TGTGCCAGCAAGGTGTCGGGGGGTGGCTACACCTTC. Translating it yields CASKVSGGGYTF.

The rearrangement links TRBV19 to TRBJ2-7; D is perhaps TRBD2 (5 bases). This CDR3 contains 15 residues. Germline CDR1 LNHDA, CDR2 SQIVND (reference sequence). V was trimmed by 8 bases and J by 3 bases, leaving 20 bases between them. CDR3 in amino acids: CASARLEGNNYEQYF. As DNA, the CDR3 is TGTGCCAGTGCGAGGCTTGAGGGTAACAACTACGAGCAGTACTTC. Full variable domain (remainder filled in from reference TRBV19 and TRBJ2-7): DGGITQSPKYLFRKEGQNVTLSCEQNLNHDAMYWYRQDPGQGLRLIYYSQIVNDFQKGDIAEGYSVSREKKESFPLTVTSAQKNPTAFYLCASARLEGNNYEQYFGPGTRLTVT.

This clone was detected a few times. The chain employs TRBV21-1 and TRBJ2-7; the table names TRBD1, a call not compared with the DNA. TRBV21-1 constitutes a pseudogene. The CDR3 consists of 17 residues. The CDR3 loop is CASSKGQGGGLFYEQYF. The DNA of the CDR3 is TGTGCCAGCAGCAAGGGACAGGGGGGAGGACTCTTCTACGAGCAGTACTTC.

J is TRBJ1-1 and V is TRBV30, with 7 bases lining up with TRBD1. The CDR3 is 14 residues long. Unmatched junction bases numbered 10, after V lost 5 bases and J lost 4 bases. From germline, CDR1 is GTSNPN and CDR2 SVGIG (reference sequence). The CDR3 protein is CAWVQQGMITEAFF. CDR3 DNA sequence: TGTGCCTGGGTTCAACAGGGGATGATCACTGAAGCTTTCTTT.

The V and J genes are TRBV27 and TRBJ1-2, with no clear D. This CDR3 comprises 16 residues. Germline CDR1 reads MNHEY; CDR2 reads SMNVEV (reference sequence). The germline V and J ends were trimmed by 5 bases and 3 bases, with 19 bases remaining between them. The CDR3, as DNA: TGTGCCAGCAGTCCGTTATCGACATCCTCAGACTATGGCTACACCTTC. It is translated as CASSPLSTSSDYGYTF.

The rearrangement uses TRBV28 and TRBJ2-7; a possible D gene is TRBD1 (5 bases). Germline V CDR1 and CDR2: MDHEN, SYDVKM. This CDR3 has 16 residues. V was trimmed by 2 bases and J by 0 bases, leaving 14 bases between them. The CDR3 coding sequence is TGTGCCAGCAGTTTAGGATTCCGACAGATCTCCTACGAGCAGTACTTC. This codes for CASSLGFRQISYEQYF. The whole variable domain, remainder taken from reference TRBV28 and TRBJ2-7, is DVKVTQSSRYLVKRTGEKVFLECVQDMDHENMFWYRQDPGLGLRLIYFSYDVKMKEKGDIPEGYSVSREKKERFSLILESASTNQTSMYLCASSLGFRQISYEQYFGPGTRLTVT.

This clone was observed a handful of times. The chain is built from TRBV6-1 and TRBJ1-1, with TRBD1 as a possible D gene (6 bases). V lost 3 bases, J lost 1 base, and 9 bases lay in between. CDR1 and CDR2 from the germline V gene are MNHNS and SASEGT. This CDR3 comprises 14 residues. DNA of the CDR3: TGTGCCAGCAGTGAGCCACAGGGGAACACTGAAGCTTTCTTT. Translation: CASSEPQGNTEAFF.

The CDR3 region has the DNA TGTGCCAGCAGCCCGTCTAGCAGTTCTAGCACAGATACGCAGTATTTT. Residues: CASSPSSSSSTDTQYF. This chain connects TRBV9 to TRBJ2-3; perhaps TRBD2 as D (5 bases). This CDR3 contains 16 residues. Trimming removed 4 bases from V and 0 bases from J, with 15 bases in between. Germline V gene lookup returns CDR1 SGDLS and CDR2 YYNGEE.

The chain couples TRBV2 to TRBJ2-3, with 9 bases aligning to TRBD2. Germline-derived CDR1 and CDR2 are SNHLY and FYNNEI. This CDR3 region has 15 residues. V lost 5 bases to trimming and J lost 7 bases; unmatched junction nucleotides: 10. The CDR3 reads CASSPAGGIAYTQYF. In DNA, the CDR3 is TGTGCCAGCAGTCCAGCGGGAGGAATCGCATATACGCAGTATTTT.

This clone has just one count. This chain links TRBV5-1 with TRBJ2-2; 10 nucleotides agree with TRBD1. With V trimmed by 3 bases and J by 3 bases, 5 bases remained unmatched. The CDR3 consists of 16 residues. Per germline, CDR1 SGHRS and CDR2 YFSETQ. The chain's CDR3 is CASSSPGTGDTGELFF. In DNA, the CDR3 is TGCGCCAGCAGCTCGCCCGGGACAGGGGACACCGGGGAGCTGTTTTTT.